The present entry profiles one T cell receptor (beta chain) with its context. Its cognate antigen is unknown. These data originate in a study of T cell responses to AZD1222 COVID-19 vaccine. The CDR3 runs to 15 residues. Looked up from germline, CDR1 is MNHNY and CDR2 is SVGAGI (reference sequence). Trimming cost V 4 bases and J 9 bases, with 16 bases left between them. Assay used: immunoSEQ multiplex PCR; TCRdb lists only in-frame clones, some missing. The repertoire has around 140,000 clones, about 89% of them found once; the top ten carry about 5%. Study-wide findings and caveats: Spike as a whole was targeted by vaccine-associated CD4 TCRs, dominant at 160-218 and 743-854. Samples come after the peak T cell response, not at day 14.

The sequence derives from an adult in good health. The gene calls are TRBV6-6 and TRBJ1-6; a weak D match, TRBD1 (6 bases). Here the sequenced sample was peripheral blood, taken on day 0 of AZD1222 vaccination. CDR3 in DNA: TGTGCCAGCAGTTTAGGGGGTTATGGTGGTTCACCCCTCCACTTT. Its translation is CASSLGGYGGSPLHF.